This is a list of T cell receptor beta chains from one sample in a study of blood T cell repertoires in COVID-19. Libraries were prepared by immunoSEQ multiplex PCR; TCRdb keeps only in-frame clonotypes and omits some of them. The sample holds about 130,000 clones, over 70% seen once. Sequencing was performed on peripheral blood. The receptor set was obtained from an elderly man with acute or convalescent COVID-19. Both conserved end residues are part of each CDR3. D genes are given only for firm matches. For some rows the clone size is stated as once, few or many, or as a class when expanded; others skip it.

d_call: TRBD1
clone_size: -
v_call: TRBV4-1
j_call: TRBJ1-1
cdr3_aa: CASSQLGQGGTEAFF
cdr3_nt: TGCGCCAGCAGCCAGCTGGGACAGGGTGGAACTGAAGCTTTCTTT

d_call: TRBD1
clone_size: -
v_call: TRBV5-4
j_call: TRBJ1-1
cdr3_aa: CASSPAKTGGEAFF
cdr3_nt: TGTGCCAGCAGCCCAGCCAAAACAGGGGGCGAGGCTTTCTTT

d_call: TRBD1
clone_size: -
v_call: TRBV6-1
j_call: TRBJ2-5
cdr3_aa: CASSPSTGGGETQYF
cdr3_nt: TGTGCCAGCAGTCCCTCGACAGGGGGCGGAGAGACCCAGTACTTC

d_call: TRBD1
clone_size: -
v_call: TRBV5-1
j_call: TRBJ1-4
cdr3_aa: CASSETRGTNEKLFF
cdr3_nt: TGCGCCAGCAGCGAAACCAGGGGGACTAATGAAAAACTGTTTTTT

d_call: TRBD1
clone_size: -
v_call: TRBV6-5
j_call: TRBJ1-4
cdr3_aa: CASSHRGATNEKLFF
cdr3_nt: TGTGCCAGCAGCCACAGGGGTGCAACTAATGAAAAACTGTTTTTT

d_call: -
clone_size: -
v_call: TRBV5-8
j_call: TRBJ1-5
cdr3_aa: CASSLTVLQGPQHF
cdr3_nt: TGTGCCAGCAGCTTGACGGTTTTGCAGGGGCCCCAGCATTTT

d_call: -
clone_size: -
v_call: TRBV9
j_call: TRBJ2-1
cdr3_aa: CASSVDDGNEQFF
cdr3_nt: TGTGCCAGCAGCGTGGATGACGGGAATGAGCAGTTCTTC

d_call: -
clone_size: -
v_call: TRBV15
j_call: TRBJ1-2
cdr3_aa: CATSRDSQGSYGYTF
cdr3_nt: TGTGCCACCAGCAGAGATTCCCAGGGGAGTTATGGCTACACCTTC

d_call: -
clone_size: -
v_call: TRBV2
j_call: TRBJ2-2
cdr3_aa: CASRTGSFGELFF
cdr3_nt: TGTGCCAGCAGAACGGGGTCTTTCGGGGAGCTGTTTTTT

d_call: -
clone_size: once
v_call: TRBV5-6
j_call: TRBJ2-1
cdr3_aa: CASSPLRTGKEQFF
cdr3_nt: TGTGCCAGCAGCCCCCTCCGGACGGGAAAAGAGCAGTTCTTC

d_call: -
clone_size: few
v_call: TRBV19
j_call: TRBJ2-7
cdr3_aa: CASSIGGPKQYF
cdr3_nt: TGTGCCAGTAGTATAGGTGGGCCCAAGCAGTACTTC

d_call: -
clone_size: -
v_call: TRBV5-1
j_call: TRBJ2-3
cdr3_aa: CASQLATSTDTQYF
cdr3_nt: TGCGCCAGCCAGCTAGCGACTAGCACAGATACGCAGTATTTT

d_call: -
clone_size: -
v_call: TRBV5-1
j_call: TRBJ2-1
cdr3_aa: CASSLGAGNEQFF
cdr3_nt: TGCGCCAGCAGCTTGGGGGCGGGCAATGAGCAGTTCTTC

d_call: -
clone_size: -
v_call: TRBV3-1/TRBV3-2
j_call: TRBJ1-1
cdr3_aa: CASSHTGGTEAFF
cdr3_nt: TGTGCCAGCAGTCATACCGGGGGAACTGAAGCTTTCTTT

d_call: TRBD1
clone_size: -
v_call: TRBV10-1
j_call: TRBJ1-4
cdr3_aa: CASRPDRATNEKLFF
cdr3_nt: TGCGCCAGCAGACCTGACAGGGCTACTAATGAAAAACTGTTTTTT

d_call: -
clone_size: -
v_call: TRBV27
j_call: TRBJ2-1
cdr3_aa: CASSFPGTEQFF
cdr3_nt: TGTGCCAGCAGTTTTCCGGGGACAGAGCAGTTCTTC

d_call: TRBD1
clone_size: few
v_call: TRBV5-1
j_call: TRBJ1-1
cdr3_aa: CASSLGGEGAFF
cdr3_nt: TGCGCCAGCAGCTTAGGGGGCGAGGGAGCTTTCTTT

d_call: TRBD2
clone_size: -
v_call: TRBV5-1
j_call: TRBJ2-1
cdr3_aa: CASSLRLASINEQFF
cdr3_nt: TGCGCCAGCAGCCTTAGACTAGCCTCTATTAATGAGCAGTTCTTC

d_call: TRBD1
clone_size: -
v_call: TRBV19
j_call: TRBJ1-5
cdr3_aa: CASSIPDRGRGQPQHF
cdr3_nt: TGTGCCAGTAGTATCCCGGACAGGGGGCGAGGACAGCCCCAGCATTTT

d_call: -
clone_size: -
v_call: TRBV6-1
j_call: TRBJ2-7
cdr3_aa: CASSETASYEQYF
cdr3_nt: TGTGCCAGCAGTGAGACAGCTTCCTACGAGCAGTACTTC

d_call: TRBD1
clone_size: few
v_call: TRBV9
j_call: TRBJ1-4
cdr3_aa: CASSVGPGGFNEKLFF
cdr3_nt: TGTGCCAGCAGCGTAGGGCCAGGGGGGTTTAATGAAAAACTGTTTTTT

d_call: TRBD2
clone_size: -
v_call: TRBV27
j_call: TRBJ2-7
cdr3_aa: CASSLNGLAASYEQYF
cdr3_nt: TGTGCCAGCAGTTTAAACGGACTAGCGGCATCCTACGAGCAGTACTTC

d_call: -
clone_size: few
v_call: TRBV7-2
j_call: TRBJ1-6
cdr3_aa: CASSPFDAGNSPLHF
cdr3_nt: TGTGCCAGCAGCCCCTTCGACGCAGGGAATTCACCCCTCCACTTT

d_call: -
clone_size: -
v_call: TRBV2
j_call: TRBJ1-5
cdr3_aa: CASREAGGQPQHF
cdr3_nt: TGTGCCAGCAGGGAGGCGGGGGGACAGCCCCAGCATTTT

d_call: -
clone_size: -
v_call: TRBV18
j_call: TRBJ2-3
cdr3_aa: CASSPATGQTDTDTQYF
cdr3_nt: TGTGCCAGCTCACCAGCGACCGGACAGACTGACACAGATACGCAGTATTTT

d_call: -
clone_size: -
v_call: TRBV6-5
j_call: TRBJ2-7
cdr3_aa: CASSSAPVGAYEQYF
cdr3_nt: TGTGCCAGCAGTTCAGCCCCGGTGGGGGCTTACGAGCAGTACTTC

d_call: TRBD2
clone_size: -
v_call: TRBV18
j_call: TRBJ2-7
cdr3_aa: CASSEPQRGGKYEQYF
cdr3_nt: TGTGCCAGCTCAGAGCCGCAGCGGGGGGGCAAGTACGAGCAGTACTTC

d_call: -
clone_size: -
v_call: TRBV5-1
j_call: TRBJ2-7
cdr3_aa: CASSRDSYEQYF
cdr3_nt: TGCGCCAGCAGCCGGGATTCCTACGAGCAGTACTTC

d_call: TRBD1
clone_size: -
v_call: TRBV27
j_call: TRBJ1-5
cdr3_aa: CASSSRGTGLGQPQHF
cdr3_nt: TGTGCCAGCAGTTCTCGAGGGACAGGGTTGGGGCAGCCCCAGCATTTT